A selection of T cell receptor beta chains follows, all from one sample in a study of T cell clonotyping in hematopoietic cell transplantation. TCRdb's table, derived via immunoSEQ multiplex PCR, lists solely in-frame clones and lacks some. The sample lists about 10,000 clones, approximately 55% occurring once. Sequences were derived from peripheral blood mononuclear cells, sampled 100 days after allogeneic stem cell transplant. Receptors were obtained from a female patient aged 50-59 years who had an allogeneic stem cell transplant from an unrelated donor, so the T cells may come from the graft donor. Some clones in this sample may be carry-over from other donors' samples. The CDR3 runs from the conserved cysteine through the conserved F or W. Fields, in order: clone size, V gene, D gene, J gene, CDR3 DNA, CDR3 protein. D genes are given only for firm matches. Clone size is shown for a subset of rows, as once, few, many or a class of expanded clone.

clone_size: few; v_call: TRBV28; d_call: -; j_call: TRBJ1-2; cdr3_nt: TGTGCCAGCAGTACCACTTCTAACTATGGCTACACCTTC; cdr3_aa: CASSTTSNYGYTF
clone_size: few; v_call: TRBV4-1; d_call: -; j_call: TRBJ2-7; cdr3_nt: TGCGCCAGCAGCCAAGATCCCGCTAGCTCGGTGTACGAGCAGTACTTC; cdr3_aa: CASSQDPASSVYEQYF
clone_size: -; v_call: TRBV5-4; d_call: -; j_call: TRBJ2-7; cdr3_nt: TGTGCCAGCAGCACACAGCTTAAAAACGAGCAGTACTTC; cdr3_aa: CASSTQLKNEQYF
clone_size: -; v_call: TRBV28; d_call: -; j_call: TRBJ2-7; cdr3_nt: TGTGCCAGCAGTTTACCCGGCGAGCGCGAGCAGTACTTC; cdr3_aa: CASSLPGEREQYF
clone_size: -; v_call: TRBV7-3; d_call: -; j_call: TRBJ1-5; cdr3_nt: TGTGCCAGCAGCCGGGACGGCAATCTGCCCCAGCATTTT; cdr3_aa: CASSRDGNLPQHF
clone_size: -; v_call: TRBV7-3; d_call: -; j_call: TRBJ1-6; cdr3_nt: TGTGCCAGCAGCTTAATCGGGACGGGGAATTCACCCCTCCACTTT; cdr3_aa: CASSLIGTGNSPLHF
clone_size: -; v_call: TRBV30; d_call: -; j_call: TRBJ2-7; cdr3_nt: TGTGCCTGGAAAGGGGGAAGCTCCTACGAGCAGTACTTC; cdr3_aa: CAWKGGSSYEQYF
clone_size: -; v_call: TRBV14; d_call: -; j_call: TRBJ1-6; cdr3_nt: TGTGCCAGCAGCAACCCGGGACACTCGGGGAATTCACCCCTCCACTTT; cdr3_aa: CASSNPGHSGNSPLHF
clone_size: few; v_call: TRBV4-1; d_call: -; j_call: TRBJ1-2; cdr3_nt: TGCGCCAGCAGCCAAGTTGCCAGGGTTAGGTATGGCTACACCTTC; cdr3_aa: CASSQVARVRYGYTF
clone_size: few; v_call: TRBV5-1; d_call: TRBD2; j_call: TRBJ2-7; cdr3_nt: TGCGCCAGCAGCTTGGTGCGGGGGAAATACGAGCAGTACTTC; cdr3_aa: CASSLVRGKYEQYF
clone_size: -; v_call: TRBV30; d_call: -; j_call: TRBJ1-5; cdr3_nt: TGTGCCTGGAGTGCGCAGGTCTATCGAGGAGGCAATCAGCCCCAGCATTTT; cdr3_aa: CAWSAQVYRGGNQPQHF
clone_size: large; v_call: TRBV30; d_call: -; j_call: TRBJ2-7; cdr3_nt: TGTGCCGCGGACGGTGAGCTCTCCTACGAGCAGTACTTC; cdr3_aa: CAADGELSYEQYF
clone_size: -; v_call: TRBV30; d_call: -; j_call: TRBJ1-1; cdr3_nt: TGTGCCTGGAGTGTGAAAAGGGCGAACAGGGATGGAGCTTTCTTT; cdr3_aa: CAWSVKRANRDGAFF
clone_size: few; v_call: TRBV11-2; d_call: -; j_call: TRBJ1-1; cdr3_nt: TGTGCCAGCAGCTTCCGCGTCCGGGTGAACACTGAAGCTTTCTTT; cdr3_aa: CASSFRVRVNTEAFF
clone_size: -; v_call: TRBV29-1; d_call: TRBD1; j_call: TRBJ1-2; cdr3_nt: TGCAGCGTTGACGCGGACAGGGGACGTGGCTACACCTTC; cdr3_aa: CSVDADRGRGYTF
clone_size: -; v_call: TRBV5-6; d_call: TRBD2; j_call: TRBJ2-7; cdr3_nt: TGTGCCAGCAGCTTGGGAAGCGGGATCTTGGGAGAGCAGTACTTC; cdr3_aa: CASSLGSGILGEQYF
clone_size: few; v_call: TRBV30; d_call: -; j_call: TRBJ2-7; cdr3_nt: TGTGCCTGGACCCATGGAGGGGGGTACGAGCAGTACTTC; cdr3_aa: CAWTHGGGYEQYF